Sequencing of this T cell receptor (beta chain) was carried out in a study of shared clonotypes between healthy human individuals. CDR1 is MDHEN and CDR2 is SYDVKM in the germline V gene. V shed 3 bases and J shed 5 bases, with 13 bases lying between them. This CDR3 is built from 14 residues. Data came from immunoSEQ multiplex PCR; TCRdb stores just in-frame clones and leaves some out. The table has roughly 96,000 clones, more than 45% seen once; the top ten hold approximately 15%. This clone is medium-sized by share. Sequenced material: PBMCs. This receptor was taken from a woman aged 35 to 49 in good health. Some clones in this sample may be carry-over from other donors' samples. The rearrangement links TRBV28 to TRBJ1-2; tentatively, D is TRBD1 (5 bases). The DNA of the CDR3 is TGTGCCAGCAGTTTGGGGGACGCCTCGTATGGCTACACCTTC. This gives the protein CASSLGDASYGYTF.